This TCR beta chain derives from a study of cytomegalovirus exposure and HLA in healthy donors. Broader study findings: The authors listed around 150 TCR beta chains as cytomegalovirus-associated. Among TCR sequences, most were rare, though some public TCRs appeared in many donors.

This table comes from immunoSEQ multiplex PCR, and its TCRdb copy is limited to in-frame clones, with some not included. The sample records around 150,000 clones, about 90% being singletons. Points on this clone: Its antigen remains unknown.

V shed 0 bases, J shed 1 base, and the junction held 5 bases outside the gene matches. CDR3 length: 16 residues. CDR1 and CDR2 (germline): SGDLS, YYNGEE. This chain joins TRBV9 and TRBJ2-3, with 7 bases fitting TRBD2. The TCR originated in a woman aged 18-29 years in good health and CMV-seropositive. Sequencing input: PBMCs. The CDR3 nucleotides read TGTGCCAGCAGCGTAGGAGCGGGATTGGGCACAGATACGCAGTATTTT. It translates to CASSVGAGLGTDTQYF.